A single sample gave rise to the 27 T cell receptor beta chains below, sequenced in a study of beta chain features in type 1 diabetes (dated by TCRdb to the late 2010s). The library was obtained by the immunoSEQ multiplex PCR assay. The entire isolated RNA was reverse transcribed using the High Capacity cDNA Reverse Transcription Kit, and thus expressed TCRB transcripts were sequenced. Held by TCRdb, this immuneACCESS table contains in-frame sequences only and omits some clones. Under half of the omission traces to an unresolved V gene where checked; the cause of the rest is unknown. The sample data list 350,000 to 400,000 clones, and about 16% of these were observed just once. The ten top clones hold approximately 0.02% of the sample. The sequenced sample was naive CD4+ T cells from blood. What the cell subset or site label conveys for this sample: true naive CD4+ T cells. The source of these receptors is a woman aged 18-29 years in good health.

The genes are TRBV29-1 and TRBJ1-2; D uncertain. This CDR3 region has 12 residues. Germline CDR1 and CDR2: SQVTM and ANQGSEA. V was clipped by 6 bases and J by 1 base, with 9 bases between them. The CDR3 loop is CSVLPSNYGYTF. The CDR3 DNA reads as TGCAGCGTCCTTCCGAGTAACTATGGCTACACCTTC.

The chain couples TRBV18 to TRBJ2-1, with D uncertain. This CDR3 has 13 residues. The V end was cut by 2 bases, the J end by 6 bases, with 8 bases between. Germline V gene sequence: CDR1 KGHSH, CDR2 LQKENI. CDR3 protein: CASSPFESNEQFF. The CDR3 DNA reads TGTGCCAGCTCACCATTTGAGAGCAATGAGCAGTTCTTC.

In its sample, this clone was seen a few times. The chain has TRBV15 and TRBJ2-7; D is perhaps TRBD1 (6 bases). The CDR3 totals 15 residues. Trimming removed 3 bases at V and 3 bases at J, with 15 bases between. Germline V gene sequence: CDR1 LNHNV, CDR2 YYDKDF (reference sequence). The CDR3 bases are TGTGCCACCAGCAGCCAAAGACAGGTTTACTACGAGCAGTACTTC. Its translation: CATSSQRQVYYEQYF.

The sample holds a few counts of this clone. Other DNA sequences in this sample translate to the same CDR3. The gene calls are TRBV27 and TRBJ2-3; D remains ambiguous. Germline V CDR1 and CDR2: MNHEY, SMNVEV (reference sequence). This CDR3 has 14 residues. The ends were cut back, 5 bases at V and 2 bases at J, with 11 bases in the middle. DNA of the CDR3: TGTGCCAGCAGTCTCTCGACTTCCACAGATACGCAGTATTTT. It is translated as CASSLSTSTDTQYF.

In this sample, this clone turned up a few times. The V gene is TRBV30, the J gene TRBJ1-2; D call uncertain. The germline gives CDR1 GTSNPN, CDR2 SVGIG (reference sequence). The CDR3 is 14 residues long. V was cut by 0 bases and J by 7 bases, with 15 bases left in between. In nucleotides, the CDR3 is TGTGCCTGGAGTGTAAGCATAACGCTCTCTGGCTACACCTTC. Residues: CAWSVSITLSGYTF.

V gene TRBV19 combines with J gene TRBJ2-7, with 8 bases that match TRBD1. This CDR3 has 14 amino acids. Per the germline V gene, CDR1 is LNHDA and CDR2 is SQIVND (reference sequence). With V trimmed by 6 bases and J by 0 bases, 4 bases remained unmatched. The CDR3 is CASSDRGGSYEQYF. The CDR3 DNA reads as TGTGCCAGTAGCGACAGGGGAGGCTCCTACGAGCAGTACTTC.

This clone was recorded a few times. The V call is TRBV7-9, the J call TRBJ2-5; 9 positions match TRBD1. The CDR3 extends over 15 amino acids. In germline, CDR1 is SEHNR, CDR2 FQNEAQ (reference sequence). V lost 4 bases and J lost 5; bases outside the gene matches: 8. CDR3 in DNA: TGTGCCAGCAGCTGGCCGGGACAGGGTAGCGAGACCCAGTACTTC. Protein product: CASSWPGQGSETQYF.

This clone turned up a few times. The CDR3 carries no conserved terminal phenylalanine or tryptophan, so it likely arises from a read error. The limits of the CDR3 on the DNA are not certain, so only TCRdb's listed CDR3 is given. This chain connects TRBV28 to TRBJ2-7; TRBD1, the table's D call, lacks a check against the DNA. Germline CDR1 and CDR2: MDHEN and SYDVKM. The CDR3 is made up of 11 amino acids, end residues included. CDR3 sequence reads: CASSSGTFPFL.

There are a few counts of this clone. The gene calls are TRBV18 and TRBJ1-2, with TRBD1 as a possible D gene (6 bases). CDR1 is KGHSH, CDR2 LQKENI, per germline. CDR3 length equals 13 residues. The ends were cut back, 5 bases at V and 4 bases at J, with 11 bases in the middle. This CDR3 is CASSSRGGYGYTF. The CDR3 DNA reads as TGTGCCAGCTCATCCAGGGGTGGCTATGGCTACACCTTC.

The chain uses TRBV28 and TRBJ2-7; D gene ambiguous. V was clipped by 6 bases and J by 0 bases, with 15 bases between them. CDR3 length: 15 amino acids. The V gene's germline CDR1 is MDHEN and CDR2 SYDVKM. This CDR3 is CASSPRSEFSYEQYF. Here the CDR3 DNA reads TGTGCCAGCAGCCCACGATCCGAGTTCTCCTACGAGCAGTACTTC.

Only one count was recorded for this clone. The rearrangement joins TRBV19 to TRBJ2-1; possibly TRBD1 for D (6 bases). The CDR3 has 13 residues. Trimming shortened V by 5 bases and J by 4 bases, and 9 bases separated the two germline ends. Germline CDR1 LNHDA, CDR2 SQIVND (reference sequence). CDR3: CASSDRRYNEQFF. CDR3 DNA sequence: TGTGCCAGTAGTGACAGGAGATACAATGAGCAGTTCTTC.

The chain combines TRBV15 with TRBJ2-1, with D perhaps TRBD1 (6 bases). The CDR3 contains 15 residues. Trimming cost V 4 bases and J 2 bases, with 12 bases left between them. Germline V gives CDR1 LNHNV, CDR2 YYDKDF (reference sequence). The DNA of the CDR3 is TGTGCCACCAGCATGGACAGCGAAACCTACAATGAGCAGTTCTTC. This gives the protein CATSMDSETYNEQFF.

With respect to this clone: Germline is not matched at one junction end, which may reflect a read error. V is TRBV7-7 and J is TRBJ2-1, with D possibly matching TRBD2 (6 bases). The CDR3 loop spans 15 amino acids. Germline CDR1 and CDR2: SSHAT and FNYEAQ (reference sequence). CDR3 amino acids: CASSLDGGWSDEQFF. CDR3 DNA sequence: TGTGCTAGCAGCTTAGACGGAGGGTGGTCCGATGAGCAGTTCTTC.

The gene calls are TRBV6-6 and TRBJ2-2; 8 bases fit TRBD2. Germline values: CDR1 MNHNY, CDR2 SVGAGI (reference sequence). The J segment lost 0 bases and the V segment lost 11 bases, leaving 5 bases of the junction unmatched. There are 14 residues in the CDR3. CDR3 loop: CAGERGTNTGELFF. CDR3 nucleotide sequence: TGTGCCGGAGAGCGGGGGACGAACACCGGGGAGCTGTTTTTT.

The V gene is TRBV7-3, the J gene TRBJ1-2; the match to TRBD1 covers 10 bases. The CDR3 spans 15 residues. The junction had 8 bases not matched to a gene; V was cut back by 5 bases and J by 5 bases. Germline-derived CDR1 and CDR2 are SGHTA and FQGTGA. Written as DNA, the CDR3 is TGTGCCAGCAGCCCCGCACCGGGACAGGGGTATGGCTACACCTTC. Translated: CASSPAPGQGYGYTF.

This chain connects TRBV2 to TRBJ1-2; the D gene is possibly TRBD1 (6 bases). Trimming left V 7 bases short and J 3 bases short, with 9 bases between. In germline, CDR1 is SNHLY, CDR2 FYNNEI. The CDR3 runs 12 residues. The CDR3 is CASTRGYYGYTF. The CDR3 DNA follows: TGTGCCAGCACAAGGGGGTACTATGGCTACACCTTC.

The chain couples TRBV18 to TRBJ2-3, with 7 bases aligning to TRBD2. Germline trimming cut 0 bases from V and 6 bases from J; bases unmatched to any gene: 3. In germline, CDR1 is KGHSH, CDR2 LQKENI. This CDR3 has 14 amino acids. CDR3 region: CASSPPTSSDTQYF. In nucleotides, the CDR3 is TGTGCCAGCTCACCACCGACTAGCTCTGATACGCAGTATTTT.

This clone appeared a few times. This chain uses TRBV6-1 with TRBJ2-3; D is perhaps TRBD2 (6 bases). CDR1 is MNHNS, CDR2 SASEGT, per germline. CDR3 length: 14 amino acids. The ends were cut back, 1 base at V and 1 base at J, with 6 bases in the middle. This chain's CDR3 is CASSEGGGTDTQYF. The DNA for the CDR3 is TGTGCCAGCAGTGAAGGGGGGGGCACAGATACGCAGTATTTT.

This clone has a handful of counts. The V and J genes are TRBV4-2 and TRBJ2-1, with 7 bases lining up with TRBD2. From germline, CDR1 is LGHNA and CDR2 YNFKEQ. CDR3 size: 16 residues. J was trimmed by 7 bases and V by 0 bases; bases with no gene match: 9. The chain's CDR3 is CASSQDRREKKNEQFF. In nucleotides, the CDR3 is TGTGCCAGCAGCCAAGATAGGCGGGAGAAGAAAAATGAGCAGTTCTTC.

This clone was seen more than once but under ten times. The rearrangement joins TRBV7-9 to TRBJ1-3; 7 nucleotides match TRBD1. The CDR3 is 17 amino acids. Germline-derived CDR1 and CDR2 are SEHNR and FQNEAQ (reference sequence). The junction had 9 bases not matched to a gene; V was cut back by 4 bases and J by 0 bases. The CDR3 DNA sequence: TGTGCCAGCAGCTCCCCGCAGGGGGAAAGCTCTGGAAACACCATATATTTT. Its protein product is CASSSPQGESSGNTIYF.

The chain couples TRBV19 to TRBJ1-2, with no clear D. Trimming removed 4 bases from V and 0 bases from J, with 3 bases in between. The CDR3 length is 12 residues. In germline, CDR1 is LNHDA, CDR2 SQIVND (reference sequence). The CDR3 region has the DNA TGTGCCAGTAGTACCACTAACTATGGCTACACCTTC. Translation gives CASSTTNYGYTF.

This rearrangement joins TRBV18 to TRBJ2-7; 7 nucleotides align to TRBD1. Germline V gives CDR1 KGHSH, CDR2 LQKENI. V trimming: 5 bases; J trimming: 1 base; junction bases outside the gene matches: 8. The CDR3 runs to 15 residues. CDR3 sequence (DNA): TGTGCCAGCTCATCCTTTCCGGGACAGTCCTACGAGCAGTACTTC. The encoded protein is CASSSFPGQSYEQYF. Supplemented by reference TRBV18 and TRBJ2-7, the full variable domain reads NAGVMQNPRHLVRRRGQEARLRCSPMKGHSHVYWYRQLPEEGLKFMVYLQKENIIDESGMPKERFSAEFPKEGPSILRIQQVVRGDSAAYFCASSSFPGQSYEQYFGPGTRLTVT.

The chain joins TRBV7-8 to TRBJ1-2, with TRBD1 matching over 7 bases. The V and J ends lost 1 base and 5 bases, in that order; junction bases with no gene match: 7. The germline CDR1 and CDR2 sequences are SGHVS and FQNEAQ. This CDR3 region has 15 residues. The CDR3, as DNA: TGTGCCAGCAGCTTAGACAGGGGAGGCAGTTATGGCTACACCTTC. It translates to CASSLDRGGSYGYTF.

This clone appeared a single time. The rearrangement joins TRBV2 to TRBJ2-5; D is perhaps TRBD2 (6 bases). Trimming shortened V by 7 bases and J by 6 bases, and 18 bases separated the two germline ends. This CDR3 has 14 residues. Germline V CDR1 and CDR2: SNHLY, FYNNEI. The CDR3 loop is CASILSAGSQTQYF. DNA for the CDR3: TGTGCCAGCATTCTCTCAGCCGGGAGTCAGACCCAGTACTTC.

The chain has TRBV5-4 and TRBJ2-3; 7 nucleotides agree with TRBD2. This CDR3 contains 14 residues. Germline V CDR1 and CDR2: SGHNT, YYREEE (reference sequence). The junction had 3 bases not matched to a gene; V was cut back by 1 base and J by 4 bases. CDR3: CASSLMAGADTQYF. The CDR3 nucleotides read TGTGCCAGCAGCTTGATGGCGGGAGCAGATACGCAGTATTTT.

The CDR3, as DNA: TGTGCCAGCAGCTTGGCCGGGGTCTCCGAGCAGTACTTC. It specifies CASSLAGVSEQYF. The chain has TRBV5-4 and TRBJ2-7; D might be TRBD2 (5 bases). CDR3 length: 13 residues. Germline CDR1 is SGHNT and CDR2 is YYREEE (reference sequence). The V and J ends lost 0 bases and 6 bases respectively, with 10 bases between them.

The chain carries TRBV30 and TRBJ2-1; 12 nucleotides agree with TRBD2. Germline CDR1 reads GTSNPN; CDR2 reads SVGIG (reference sequence). Trimming removed 4 bases from V and 5 bases from J; junction bases left unmatched: 6. The CDR3 has 15 residues. The CDR3, as DNA: TGTGCCTGGAAGACTAGCGGGAGCACGGACAATGAGCAGTTCTTC. It translates to CAWKTSGSTDNEQFF.